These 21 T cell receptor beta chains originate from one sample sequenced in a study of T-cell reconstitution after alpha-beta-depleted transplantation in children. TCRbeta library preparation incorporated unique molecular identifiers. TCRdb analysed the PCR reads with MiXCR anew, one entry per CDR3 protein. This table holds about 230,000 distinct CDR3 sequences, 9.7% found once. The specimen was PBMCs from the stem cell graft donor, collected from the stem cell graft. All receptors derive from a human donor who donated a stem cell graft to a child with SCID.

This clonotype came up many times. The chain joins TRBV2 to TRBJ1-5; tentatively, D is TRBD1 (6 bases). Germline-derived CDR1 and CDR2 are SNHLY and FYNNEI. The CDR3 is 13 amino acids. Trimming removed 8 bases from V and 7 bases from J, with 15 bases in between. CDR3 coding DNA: TGTGCCAGCTTGGACAGCCCGGGGCAGCCCCAGCATTTT. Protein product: CASLDSPGQPQHF.

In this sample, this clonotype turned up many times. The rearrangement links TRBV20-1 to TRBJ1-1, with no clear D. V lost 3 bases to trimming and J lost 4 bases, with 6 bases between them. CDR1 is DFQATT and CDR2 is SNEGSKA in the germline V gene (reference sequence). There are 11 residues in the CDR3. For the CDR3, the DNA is TGCAGTGCTAGTCGGATCACTGAAGCTTTCTTT. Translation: CSASRITEAFF.

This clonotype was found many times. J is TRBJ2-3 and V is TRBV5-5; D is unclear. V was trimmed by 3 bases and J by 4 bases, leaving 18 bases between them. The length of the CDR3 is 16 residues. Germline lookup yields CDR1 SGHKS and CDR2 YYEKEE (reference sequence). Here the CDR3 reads CASSSVRPGRADTQYF. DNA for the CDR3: TGTGCCAGCAGCTCGGTTCGGCCCGGCAGAGCAGATACGCAGTATTTT.

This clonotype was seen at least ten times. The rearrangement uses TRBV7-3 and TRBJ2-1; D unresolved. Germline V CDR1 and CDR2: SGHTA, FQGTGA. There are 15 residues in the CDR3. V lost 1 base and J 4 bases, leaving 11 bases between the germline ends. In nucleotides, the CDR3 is TGTGCCAGCAGCTTAATTGGAGACCCTTACAATGAGCAGTTCTTC. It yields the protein CASSLIGDPYNEQFF.

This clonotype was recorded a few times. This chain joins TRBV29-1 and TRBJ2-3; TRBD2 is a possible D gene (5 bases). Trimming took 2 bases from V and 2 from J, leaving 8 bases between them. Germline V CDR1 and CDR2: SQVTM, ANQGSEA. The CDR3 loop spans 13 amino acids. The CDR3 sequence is CSVERGNTDTQYF. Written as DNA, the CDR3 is TGCAGCGTTGAACGAGGGAACACAGATACGCAGTATTTT.

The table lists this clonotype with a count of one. CDR3 loop: CASSHGREISPLHF. CDR3 DNA sequence: TGTGCCAGCAGCCACGGACGCGAAATTTCCCCCCTCCACTTT. The V and J genes are TRBV14 and TRBJ1-6; no definite D call. V lost 3 bases and J 13 bases, leaving 16 bases between the germline ends. The germline V gene has CDR1 SGHDN and CDR2 FVKESK. The CDR3 loop spans 14 amino acids.

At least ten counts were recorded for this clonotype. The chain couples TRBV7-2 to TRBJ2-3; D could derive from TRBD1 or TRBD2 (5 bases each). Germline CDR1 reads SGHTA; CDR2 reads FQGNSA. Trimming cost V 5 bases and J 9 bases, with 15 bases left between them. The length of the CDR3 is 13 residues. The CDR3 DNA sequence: TGTGCCAGCAGCCCGTCTCGGGGCGCCACGCAGTATTTT. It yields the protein CASSPSRGATQYF.

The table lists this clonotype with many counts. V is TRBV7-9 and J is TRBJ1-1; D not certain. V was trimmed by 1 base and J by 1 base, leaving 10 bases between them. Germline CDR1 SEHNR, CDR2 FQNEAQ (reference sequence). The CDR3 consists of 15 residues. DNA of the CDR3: TGTGCCAGCAGCTTAGGTCGGAGCAAGAACACTGAAGCTTTCTTT. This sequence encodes CASSLGRSKNTEAFF.

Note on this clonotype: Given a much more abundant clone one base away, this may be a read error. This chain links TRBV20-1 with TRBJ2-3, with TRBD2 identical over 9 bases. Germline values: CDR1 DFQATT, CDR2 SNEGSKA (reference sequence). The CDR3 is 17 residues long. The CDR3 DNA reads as TGCTGTGCTAGAGATCGGGTTAGCGGGGGCGGCACAGATACGCAGTATTTT. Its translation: CCARDRVSGGGTDTQYF.

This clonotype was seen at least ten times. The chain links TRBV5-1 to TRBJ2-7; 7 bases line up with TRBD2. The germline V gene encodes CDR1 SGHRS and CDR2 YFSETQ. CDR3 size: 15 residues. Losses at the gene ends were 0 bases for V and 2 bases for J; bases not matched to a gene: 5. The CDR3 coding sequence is TGCGCCAGCAGCTTGGGGCGGGGGAAAACCTACGAGCAGTACTTC. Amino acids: CASSLGRGKTYEQYF.

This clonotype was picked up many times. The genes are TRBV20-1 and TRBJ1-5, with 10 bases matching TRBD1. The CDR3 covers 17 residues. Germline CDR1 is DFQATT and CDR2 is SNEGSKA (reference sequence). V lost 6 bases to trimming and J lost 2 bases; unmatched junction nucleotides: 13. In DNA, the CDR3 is TGCAGTGCCAATAAAGGACAGGGGGAGAAGGGCAATCAGCCCCAGCATTTT. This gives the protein CSANKGQGEKGNQPQHF.

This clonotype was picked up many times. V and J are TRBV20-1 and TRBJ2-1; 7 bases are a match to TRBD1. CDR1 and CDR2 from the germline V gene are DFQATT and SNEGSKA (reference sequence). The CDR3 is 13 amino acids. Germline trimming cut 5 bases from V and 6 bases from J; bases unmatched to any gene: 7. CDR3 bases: TGCAGTGCTTTGGGACAGCAGAGCAATGAGCAGTTCTTC. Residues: CSALGQQSNEQFF.

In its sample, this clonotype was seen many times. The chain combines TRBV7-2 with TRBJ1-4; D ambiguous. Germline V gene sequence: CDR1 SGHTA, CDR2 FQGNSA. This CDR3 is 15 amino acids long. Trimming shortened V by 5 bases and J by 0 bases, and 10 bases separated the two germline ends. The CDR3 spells CASSGQATTNEKLFF. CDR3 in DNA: TGTGCCAGCAGCGGGCAGGCTACAACTAATGAAAAACTGTTTTTT.

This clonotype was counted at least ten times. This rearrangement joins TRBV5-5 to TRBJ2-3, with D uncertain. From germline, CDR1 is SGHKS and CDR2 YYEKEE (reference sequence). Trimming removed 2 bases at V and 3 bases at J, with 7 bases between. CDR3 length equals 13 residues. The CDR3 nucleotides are TGTGCCAGCAGCTTTCCTGGGACAGATACGCAGTATTTT. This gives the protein CASSFPGTDTQYF.

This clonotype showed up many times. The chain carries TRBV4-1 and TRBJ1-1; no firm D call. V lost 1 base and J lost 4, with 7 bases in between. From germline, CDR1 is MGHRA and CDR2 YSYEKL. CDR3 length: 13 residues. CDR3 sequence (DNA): TGCGCCAGCAGCCAAGTGCATAGCACTGAAGCTTTCTTT. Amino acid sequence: CASSQVHSTEAFF.

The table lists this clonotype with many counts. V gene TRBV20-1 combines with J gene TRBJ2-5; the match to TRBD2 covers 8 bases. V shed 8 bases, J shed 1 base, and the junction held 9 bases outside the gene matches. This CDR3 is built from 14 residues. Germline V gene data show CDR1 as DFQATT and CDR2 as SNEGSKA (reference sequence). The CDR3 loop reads CSLTSGGFQETQYF. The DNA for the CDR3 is TGCAGTCTTACTAGCGGTGGCTTCCAAGAGACCCAGTACTTC.

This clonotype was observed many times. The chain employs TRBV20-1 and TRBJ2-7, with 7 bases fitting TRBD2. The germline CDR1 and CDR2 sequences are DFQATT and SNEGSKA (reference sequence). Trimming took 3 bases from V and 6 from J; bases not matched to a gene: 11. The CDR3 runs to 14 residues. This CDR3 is CSARPSGGRFEQYF. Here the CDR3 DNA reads TGCAGTGCTAGGCCCTCGGGGGGACGGTTCGAGCAGTACTTC.

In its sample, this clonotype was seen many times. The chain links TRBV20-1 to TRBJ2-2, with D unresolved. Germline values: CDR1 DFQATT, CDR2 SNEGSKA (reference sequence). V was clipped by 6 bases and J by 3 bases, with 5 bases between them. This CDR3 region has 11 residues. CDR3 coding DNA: TGCAGTGCCCGAGACACCGGGGAGCTGTTTTTT. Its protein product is CSARDTGELFF.

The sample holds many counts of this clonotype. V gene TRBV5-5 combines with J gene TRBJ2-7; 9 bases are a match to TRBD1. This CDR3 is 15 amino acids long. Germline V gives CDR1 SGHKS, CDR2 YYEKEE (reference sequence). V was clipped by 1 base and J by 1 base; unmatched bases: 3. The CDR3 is CASSLNDRGSYEQYF. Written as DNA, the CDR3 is TGTGCCAGCAGCTTGAACGACAGGGGGTCCTACGAGCAGTACTTC.

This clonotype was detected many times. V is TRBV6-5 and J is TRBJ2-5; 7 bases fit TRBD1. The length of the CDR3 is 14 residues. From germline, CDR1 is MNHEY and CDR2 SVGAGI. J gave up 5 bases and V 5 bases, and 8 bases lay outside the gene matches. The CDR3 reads CASSIRQGYETQYF. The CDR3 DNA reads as TGTGCCAGCAGTATACGACAGGGTTACGAGACCCAGTACTTC.

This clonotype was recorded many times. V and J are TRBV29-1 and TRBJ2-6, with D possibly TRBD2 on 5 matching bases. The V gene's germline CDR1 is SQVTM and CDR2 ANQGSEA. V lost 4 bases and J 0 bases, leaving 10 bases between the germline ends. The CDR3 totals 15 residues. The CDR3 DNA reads TGCAGCGTTGTTTGGGGAGACTCTGGGGCCAACGTCCTGACTTTC. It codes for CSVVWGDSGANVLTF. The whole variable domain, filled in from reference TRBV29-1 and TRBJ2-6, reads SAVISQKPSRDICQRGTSLTIQCQVDSQVTMMFWYRQQPGQSLTLIATANQGSEATYESGFVIDKFPISRPNLTFSTLTVSNMSPEDSSIYLCSVVWGDSGANVLTFGAGSRLTVL.